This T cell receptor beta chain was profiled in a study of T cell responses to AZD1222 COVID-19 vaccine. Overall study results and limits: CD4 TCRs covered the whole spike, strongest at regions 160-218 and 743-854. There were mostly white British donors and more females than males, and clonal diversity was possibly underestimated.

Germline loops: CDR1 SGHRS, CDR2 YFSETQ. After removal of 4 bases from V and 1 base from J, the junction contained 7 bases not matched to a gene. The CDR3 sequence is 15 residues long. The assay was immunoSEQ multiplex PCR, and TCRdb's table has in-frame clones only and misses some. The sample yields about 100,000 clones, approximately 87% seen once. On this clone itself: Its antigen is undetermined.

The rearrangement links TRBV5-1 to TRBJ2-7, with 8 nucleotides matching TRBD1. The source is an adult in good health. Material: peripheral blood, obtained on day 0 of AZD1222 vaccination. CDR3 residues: CASSRGQARSYEQYF. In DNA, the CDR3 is TGCGCCAGCAGCCGGGGACAGGCGAGGTCCTACGAGCAGTACTTC.